These T cell receptor beta chains were read from a single sample in a study of T cells in Graves' hyperthyroidism and ophthalmopathy. In TCRdb, the multiplex PCR reads were re-called with MiXCR into one record per CDR3 protein. The table lists about 480,000 distinct CDR3 sequences, under 25% of them singletons. Material: blood. These TCRs come from a woman in her 70s with Graves' ophthalmopathy. Each CDR3 is given with its conserved first and last residue. A D gene is named only where the DNA matches it firmly.

TRBV20-1	TRBD1	TRBJ2-7	CSALPGGGYEQYF
TRBV12-3/TRBV12-4	-	TRBJ1-5	CASSLNTVSNQPQHF
TRBV3-1	-	TRBJ1-4	CASTRSNEKLFF
TRBV7-3	-	TRBJ2-1	CASSSPGMGRSEQFF
TRBV20-1	-	TRBJ2-3	CSATGSNLGADTQYF
TRBV24-1	-	TRBJ1-1	CATNAGGEAFF
TRBV5-1	-	TRBJ1-4	CASSLAWDNEKLFF
TRBV5-1	TRBD2	TRBJ2-2	CASSETIAGTGELFF
TRBV2	-	TRBJ1-4	CASSNDRNEKLFF
TRBV28	TRBD2	TRBJ2-6	CASTWGGTGANVLTF
TRBV12-3/TRBV12-4	TRBD2	TRBJ2-3	CASGKTSGSTDTQYF
TRBV10-1	TRBD1	TRBJ2-7	CASKYPDRSSYEQYF
TRBV2	-	TRBJ1-3	CASSLGRERRNTIYF